This TCR beta chain emerged from a study of blood T cell repertoires in COVID-19. Germline V gives CDR1 SGHRS, CDR2 YFSETQ. The length of the CDR3 is 15 residues. Trimming removed 5 bases at V and 0 bases at J, with 14 bases between. In the authors' workflow: It was from reference gene primer amplification that nucleated cell counts were estimated. The repertoire was sequenced with immunoSEQ multiplex PCR; TCRdb's copy has only in-frame clones and lacks some. The V and J calls and clone size were taken over from that table, and D and trimming were inferred from the DNA. Among around 250,000 clones listed, more than 70% were seen once.

Material: peripheral blood. This clonotype was sampled from an elderly woman with COVID-19, enrolled during active disease. J is TRBJ2-5 and V is TRBV5-1, with D possibly matching TRBD2 (6 bases). CDR3 in amino acids: CASSNLGLNQETQYF. The CDR3 DNA reads as TGCGCCAGCAGTAACCTGGGACTGAACCAAGAGACCCAGTACTTC.